This T cell receptor (beta chain) derives from a study of blood T cells in healthy people across ages. General study results and limits: A roughly linear age-dependent decrease characterized TCR beta diversity per million T cells.

Points on this clonotype: Its antigen is still unknown.

This CDR3 comprises 13 residues. CDR1 and CDR2 from the germline V gene are MNHEY and SVGAGI. Trimming took 2 bases from V and 7 from J, leaving 12 bases between them. A second PCR of 7 to 11 cycles used a sample-barcoded 5' primer and a J-beta primer mix. TCRdb ran MiXCR on the 5' RACE reads and lists one entry per CDR3 protein. The sample has around 520,000 distinct CDR3 sequences; about 28% are singletons. These same data were also listed under a study on T cells of mothers and their children. That work adds: Researchers report slightly higher, though non-significant, overlap in related mother-child pairs than in unrelated pairs.

This clonotype was sampled from a boy aged 2 to 9 in good health. Sequencing was done on a sample of blood. The V call is TRBV6-5, the J call TRBJ2-7; maybe TRBD2 (5 bases). In DNA, the CDR3 is TGTGCCAGCAGTTACACTAGGTCAGGAGAGCAGTACTTC. This codes for CASSYTRSGEQYF.